These 30 T cell receptor beta chains originate from one sample sequenced in a study of neurological immune-mediated disorders. MiXCR, applied by TCRdb to the 5' RACE reads, yields one record per CDR3 protein. In the table there are about 59,000 distinct CDR3 sequences, less than 25% of which are singletons. The time point: technical triplicate 2. Sequencing was done on a sample of PBMCs. The origin of the receptors is a man in his 60s with HTLV-1-associated myelopathy (HAM/TSP).

In this sample, this clonotype turned up a few times. The chain employs TRBV20-1 and TRBJ1-6, with D possibly matching TRBD1 (5 bases). This CDR3 has 16 residues. V gave up 6 bases and J gave up 4 bases, with 19 bases separating them. The germline gives CDR1 DFQATT, CDR2 SNEGSKA (reference sequence). The DNA for the CDR3 is TGCAGTGCCCCGGCGGGGCTGGGGGGTTATAATTCACCCCTCCACTTT. As protein: CSAPAGLGGYNSPLHF.

In the case of this clonotype: This may be a read error: a much more frequent sequence differs by one nucleotide. This sequence joins TRBV18 and TRBJ2-2, with 8 bases lining up with TRBD1. The CDR3 spans 15 residues. Per the germline V gene, CDR1 is KGHSH and CDR2 is LQKENI. CDR3 sequence (DNA): TGTACCAGCTCACGACAGGGGCTACCCACCGGGGAGCTGTTTTTT. This sequence encodes CTSSRQGLPTGELFF.

This clonotype was counted many times. The chain joins TRBV20-1 to TRBJ2-7, with a possible D match to TRBD2 (6 bases). The V and J ends lost 6 bases and 2 bases respectively, with 11 bases between them. This CDR3 comprises 12 residues. Germline-derived CDR1 and CDR2 are DFQATT and SNEGSKA (reference sequence). As DNA, the CDR3 is TGCAGTGCCCGGGACTTAACCTACGAGCAGTACTTC. It is translated as CSARDLTYEQYF.

This clonotype was observed at least ten times. The chain carries TRBV15 and TRBJ1-5; D uncertain. Trimming stripped 2 bases from V and 5 bases from J, with 13 bases between. Looked up from germline, CDR1 is LNHNV and CDR2 is YYDKDF (reference sequence). The CDR3 is 15 amino acids. The CDR3, as DNA: TGTGCCACCAGCAGATTACAACGATGGGATCAGCCCCAGCATTTT. Translated, it gives CATSRLQRWDQPQHF.

This clonotype was observed many times. The genes are TRBV29-1 and TRBJ1-1; D unresolved. Trimming removed 4 bases at V and 0 bases at J, with 12 bases between. The germline V gene encodes CDR1 SQVTM and CDR2 ANQGSEA. This CDR3 region has 14 residues. CDR3 sequence: CSVVWRFMNTEAFF. The CDR3 DNA follows: TGCAGCGTTGTGTGGAGGTTCATGAACACTGAAGCTTTCTTT. Complete variable domain (other parts from reference TRBV29-1 and TRBJ1-1): SAVISQKPSRDICQRGTSLTIQCQVDSQVTMMFWYRQQPGQSLTLIATANQGSEATYESGFVIDKFPISRPNLTFSTLTVSNMSPEDSSIYLCSVVWRFMNTEAFFGQGTRLTVV.

This clonotype was recorded at least ten times. This sequence joins TRBV11-1 and TRBJ2-7, with 12 positions matching TRBD2. This CDR3 region has 13 residues. Germline lookup yields CDR1 SGHAT and CDR2 FQDESV (reference sequence). Trimming cost V 7 bases and J 5 bases; bases outside gene matches: 3. CDR3 region: CASTGLAGDEQYF. DNA of the CDR3: TGTGCCAGCACGGGACTAGCGGGTGACGAGCAGTACTTC.

Of note for this clonotype: Its ends do not fully match the called genes, so a read error is possible. This chain links TRBV2 with TRBJ1-1; D call uncertain. The CDR3 has 10 amino acids. In germline, CDR1 is SNHLY, CDR2 FYNNEI. CDR3 nucleotide sequence: TGTGCCAGCGGGAACGCTGAAGCTTTCTTT. As protein: CASGNAEAFF.

Worth noting for this clonotype: A clone one base away is much larger, so this may be a read error. In DNA form, the CDR3 reads TGTGCCACCAGTGATGTGGACAACCCAGCGACAGATACGCAGTATTTT. Translation: CATSDVDNPATDTQYF. The chain is built from TRBV24-1 and TRBJ2-3, with D perhaps matching TRBD1 (5 bases). CDR3 length: 16 residues. The V and J ends lost 3 bases and 3 bases respectively, with 15 bases between them. From germline, CDR1 is KGHDR and CDR2 SFDVKD.

Many counts were recorded for this clonotype. The chain carries TRBV5-1 and TRBJ2-3; 10 positions agree with TRBD2. This CDR3 has 13 residues. The V and J ends lost 4 bases and 5 bases, in that order; junction bases with no gene match: 1. Germline V gene sequence: CDR1 SGHRS, CDR2 YFSETQ. The CDR3 spells CASSLAGEDTQYF. The CDR3 nucleotides are TGCGCCAGCAGCCTAGCGGGGGAAGATACGCAGTATTTT.

This clonotype has a count of ten or more. This chain links TRBV20-1 with TRBJ2-7; D gene unclear. Trimming took off 1 base at V and 7 bases at J, with 14 bases between the two ends. The CDR3 has 13 residues. Germline assignment: CDR1 DFQATT and CDR2 SNEGSKA (reference sequence). The CDR3 sequence: CSARVGLGREQYF. The DNA of the CDR3 is TGCAGTGCTAGAGTCGGGCTTGGGCGGGAGCAGTACTTC.

The sample holds many counts of this clonotype. The chain carries TRBV7-8 and TRBJ2-3; 10 bases line up with TRBD2. The CDR3 contains 16 residues. Germline V gene sequence: CDR1 SGHVS, CDR2 FQNEAQ. With V trimmed by 5 bases and J by 0 bases, 5 bases remained unmatched. The CDR3 coding sequence is TGTGCCAGCAGCCCGAAGACTAGCGGGAGCACAGATACGCAGTATTTT. This translates into CASSPKTSGSTDTQYF.

The chain couples TRBV10-3 to TRBJ1-1, with D perhaps matching TRBD1 (6 bases). Deletions cut 8 bases from V and 2 bases from J, with 15 bases between. CDR1 is ENHRY and CDR2 is SYGVKD in the germline V gene. The CDR3 is 14 amino acids. The CDR3 sequence is CAIAPRTANTEAFF. The CDR3 DNA is TGTGCCATCGCCCCTCGGACAGCTAACACTGAAGCTTTCTTT.

V is TRBV6-2 or TRBV6-3 and J is TRBJ2-1; D gene ambiguous. The CDR3 totals 15 residues. Germline V lookup: CDR1 MNHEY, CDR2 SVGEGT. V was clipped by 2 bases and J by 3 bases, with 11 bases between them. CDR3 sequence (DNA): TGTGCCAGCAGTTACACAGTCAGGAACTACAATGAGCAGTTCTTC. Protein sequence: CASSYTVRNYNEQFF.

This clonotype occurred many times. This chain uses TRBV28 with TRBJ1-5; D unclear. Trimming stripped 8 bases from V and 4 bases from J, with 12 bases between. Germline V gene data show CDR1 as MDHEN and CDR2 as SYDVKM. The CDR3 sequence is 13 residues long. The CDR3 coding sequence is TGTGCCAGCTCGGAGGGTAATAATCAGCCCCAGCATTTT. Protein: CASSEGNNQPQHF.

This clonotype was picked up many times. This sequence joins TRBV20-1 and TRBJ1-1, with D unclear. The germline V gene encodes CDR1 DFQATT and CDR2 SNEGSKA (reference sequence). This CDR3 spans 11 amino acids. V dropped 5 bases and J dropped 8 bases, with 12 bases sitting between them. CDR3 region: CSAAEISEAFF. CDR3 DNA: TGCAGTGCTGCCGAAATTAGCGAAGCTTTCTTT.

This clonotype was observed at least ten times. The V call is TRBV20-1, the J call TRBJ2-7; 9 bases are shared with TRBD1. The J segment lost 5 bases and the V segment lost 0 bases, leaving 8 bases of the junction unmatched. CDR1 and CDR2 (germline): DFQATT, SNEGSKA (reference sequence). The CDR3 loop spans 15 amino acids. CDR3 residues: CSARDPGTGSNEQYF. In DNA form, the CDR3 reads TGCAGTGCTAGAGACCCCGGGACAGGGTCTAACGAGCAGTACTTC.

A remark on this clonotype: Given a much more abundant clone one base away, this may be a read error. The chain has TRBV7-9 and TRBJ2-1; D gene ambiguous. Trimming cost V 1 base and J 7 bases, with 14 bases left between them. The germline gives CDR1 SEHNR, CDR2 FQNEAQ (reference sequence). The CDR3 contains 15 residues. CDR3 in DNA: TGTGCCAGCAGCTTAGGGAGCGATCGCCGGAATGAGCAGTTCTTC. Translated, it gives CASSLGSDRRNEQFF.

This clonotype has ten or more counts. J is TRBJ2-2 and V is TRBV12-3 or TRBV12-4; TRBD1 matches at 10 bases. J gave up 7 bases and V 2 bases, and 10 bases lay outside the gene matches. The length of the CDR3 is 17 residues. CDR3 in DNA: TGTGCCAGCAGTTTAATGGACAGGGGGAGTTGGGGCGGGGAGCTGTTTTTT. It specifies CASSLMDRGSWGGELFF.

The table lists this clonotype with many counts. In DNA form, the CDR3 reads TGTGCCAGCAGCGTAGGAGCGGGGATCTACAATGAGCAGTTCTTC. Amino acids: CASSVGAGIYNEQFF. This sequence joins TRBV9 and TRBJ2-1, with 7 bases lining up with TRBD2. In germline, CDR1 is SGDLS, CDR2 YYNGEE. CDR3 length equals 15 residues. With V trimmed by 0 bases and J by 3 bases, 3 bases remained unmatched.

The chain links TRBV12-3 or TRBV12-4 to TRBJ1-4; D may be TRBD1 (6 bases). Trimming removed 10 bases at V and 0 bases at J, with 12 bases between. The CDR3 is made up of 14 amino acids. The CDR3 loop reads CAITGTTTNEKLFF. The CDR3 DNA reads as TGTGCCATCACCGGGACAACAACTAATGAAAAACTGTTTTTT.

This clonotype was counted at least ten times. This chain uses TRBV3-1 with TRBJ2-7; 9 bases fit TRBD1. Trimming cost V 4 bases and J 4 bases; bases outside gene matches: 5. CDR3 length: 14 residues. Looked up from germline, CDR1 is LGHDT and CDR2 is YNNKEL (reference sequence). The CDR3 sequence: CASSPSGQGYEQYF. The CDR3 coding sequence is TGTGCCAGCAGCCCTTCGGGACAGGGTTACGAGCAGTACTTC.

This chain joins TRBV11-2 and TRBJ2-5; TRBD2 matches 8 bases. The CDR3 totals 16 residues. Germline values: CDR1 SGHAT, CDR2 FQNNGV. V lost 5 bases, J lost 0 bases, and 8 bases stayed unmatched. The CDR3 nucleotides are TGTGCCAGCAGCAGCCGACGGGGGGGGTACCAAGAGACCCAGTACTTC. Protein sequence: CASSSRRGGYQETQYF.

The table lists this clonotype with many counts. The genes are TRBV20-1 and TRBJ2-7; D may be TRBD2 (7 bases). Trimming left V 1 base short and J 5 bases short, with 18 bases between. Per the germline V gene, CDR1 is DFQATT and CDR2 is SNEGSKA (reference sequence). The CDR3 runs to 15 residues. The DNA of the CDR3 is TGCAGTGCTAGAGTGGGTAGGGGGGGCGTCCACGAGCAGTACTTC. As protein: CSARVGRGGVHEQYF.

This clonotype was picked up many times. CDR3 residues: CASSLELTTQYF. The CDR3 nucleotides read TGTGCCAGCAGCTTAGAACTTACTACGCAGTATTTT. The rearrangement joins TRBV7-9 to TRBJ2-3; D is unclear. CDR1 is SEHNR, CDR2 FQNEAQ, per germline (reference sequence). Trimming cost V 1 base and J 8 bases, with 7 bases left between them. CDR3 length: 12 amino acids.

V and J are TRBV9 and TRBJ2-2, with D unresolved. CDR1 SGDLS and CDR2 YYNGEE come from the germline V gene. CDR3 length: 13 amino acids. Trimming took 4 bases from V and 4 from J, leaving 8 bases between them. CDR3 in amino acids: CASSSQSTGELFF. CDR3 DNA sequence: TGTGCCAGCAGCTCCCAGTCCACCGGGGAGCTGTTTTTT.

This clonotype was recorded many times. The chain uses TRBV5-1 and TRBJ2-3; D is possibly TRBD2 (5 bases). V dropped 7 bases and J dropped 0 bases, with 12 bases sitting between them. Germline assignment: CDR1 SGHRS and CDR2 YFSETQ. The CDR3 runs 14 residues. The CDR3 loop reads CASGGEYSTDTQYF. CDR3 in DNA: TGCGCCAGCGGAGGTGAATATAGCACAGATACGCAGTATTTT.

This clonotype came up many times. The rearrangement links TRBV25-1 to TRBJ2-7; maybe TRBD1 (6 bases). The V end lost 6 bases, the J end lost 1 base, and 10 bases lay between the germline ends. Per germline, CDR1 MGHDK and CDR2 SYGVNS. The CDR3 totals 13 residues. In DNA form, the CDR3 reads TGTGCCAGCAGGGGGGCGGCTTCCTACGAGCAGTACTTC. Translated, it gives CASRGAASYEQYF.

This clonotype was seen many times. The chain carries TRBV28 and TRBJ2-1; TRBD2 matches at 12 bases. The germline V gene has CDR1 MDHEN and CDR2 SYDVKM. The J segment lost 9 bases and the V segment lost 3 bases, leaving 12 bases of the junction unmatched. CDR3 size: 17 residues. As DNA, the CDR3 is TGTGCCAGCAGTTTCACTCGGACTAGCGGGACTTCGGGTGAGCAGTTCTTC. The encoded protein is CASSFTRTSGTSGEQFF.

The rearrangement links TRBV12-5 to TRBJ2-1; possible D gene TRBD1, 6 bases. Germline V gives CDR1 LGHNT, CDR2 FRNRAP. V was trimmed by 9 bases and J by 1 base, leaving 19 bases between them. The CDR3 runs 16 residues. CDR3 region: CASVNLQGASYNEQFF. CDR3 sequence (DNA): TGTGCTAGCGTTAATTTACAGGGTGCATCCTACAATGAGCAGTTCTTC.

V and J are TRBV28 and TRBJ2-2, with TRBD2 as a possible D gene (5 bases). The CDR3 is made up of 14 amino acids. Germline V gene lookup returns CDR1 MDHEN and CDR2 SYDVKM. V lost 6 bases, J lost 3 bases, and 11 bases lay in between. The CDR3: CASRRRRDTGELFF. CDR3 DNA: TGTGCCAGCAGGAGGAGGCGGGACACCGGGGAGCTGTTTTTT. Full variable domain (rest looked up from reference TRBV28 and TRBJ2-2): DVKVTQSSRYLVKRTGEKVFLECVQDMDHENMFWYRQDPGLGLRLIYFSYDVKMKEKGDIPEGYSVSREKKERFSLILESASTNQTSMYLCASRRRRDTGELFFGEGSRLTVL.